What follows describes a single T cell receptor (beta chain). Its antigen is currently unknown. TCRdb's table, derived via immunoSEQ multiplex PCR, lists solely in-frame clones and lacks some. The sample consists of approximately 92,000 clones, over 60% of them appearing once. This CDR3 is built from 14 residues. Losses at the gene ends were 6 bases for V and 4 bases for J; bases not matched to a gene: 5. Per germline, CDR1 SGHVS and CDR2 FNYEAQ. The data belong to a study of cytotoxic CD8 clonotypes in ibrutinib-treated CLL. Study-level findings and limits: Private clonotypes, not public ones, expanded at ibrutinib response.

The sample here was PBMCs, taken after 24 months of ibrutinib treatment. The V and J genes are TRBV7-6 and TRBJ1-2; 10 bases align to TRBD1. The receptor comes from a human donor with chronic lymphocytic leukemia. The CDR3 is CASSPGQGTYGYTF. CDR3 DNA: TGTGCCAGCAGTCCGGGACAGGGGACCTATGGCTACACCTTC.